The clone carrying this TCR beta chain has at least ten counts. The sample originates from a study of T cells in Graves' hyperthyroidism and ophthalmopathy. Amplification targeted TCR beta CDR3 regions from RNA transcripts. The HTBI primer set was used in a first-round RT-PCR of the TCR CDR3. TCRdb reprocessed the multiplex PCR reads with MiXCR, giving one entry per CDR3 protein. The sample lists about 360,000 distinct CDR3 sequences, roughly 13% occurring once. Per the germline V gene, CDR1 is MNHEY and CDR2 is SVGEGT. The CDR3 is 12 amino acids. V shed 6 bases, J shed 8 bases, and the junction held 5 bases outside the gene matches.

The chain joins TRBV6-2 or TRBV6-3 to TRBJ1-1; 8 bases are a match to TRBD1. This sequence was found in a woman younger than 30 with Graves' hyperthyroidism. Sample: blood. DNA of the CDR3: TGTGCCAGCAGAGGGGACAGGACCGAAGCTTTCTTT. Protein sequence: CASRGDRTEAFF.